The text below deals with one TCR beta chain. This CDR3 is 16 amino acids long. Trimming stripped 2 bases from V and 8 bases from J, with 16 bases between. The germline V gene has CDR1 SGHVS and CDR2 FNYEAQ. This entry is derived from a study of blood T cell repertoires in COVID-19. Profiling relied on immunoSEQ multiplex PCR, and the TCRdb table lists in-frame clones only, not all of them. The top ten hold around 2.5% of the sample, which has around 300,000 clones, around 85% seen once. This chain connects TRBV7-6 to TRBJ1-6, with D unresolved. The sequencing input was PBMCs or T cells enriched from blood (not recorded which). The clonotype comes from a woman in her 50s who had recovered from COVID-19. The CDR3 coding sequence is TGTGCCAGCAGCTTAAGGCGGAGGGAATCTGATTCACCCCTCCACTTT. Encoded protein: CASSLRRRESDSPLHF.